The rows below give T cell receptor beta chains drawn from one sample of a study of cytomegalovirus exposure and HLA in healthy donors. Sequencing used immunoSEQ multiplex PCR; TCRdb keeps in-frame clones, though not all of them. This sample yields over 95,000 clones, of which more than 60% are seen a single time; 2% to 3% belongs to the top ten. The sample consisted of PBMCs. The receptor set was obtained from a female donor in good health and CMV-seronegative. The CDR3 runs from the conserved cysteine through the conserved F or W. Each record gives: V gene, clone size, D gene, J gene, CDR3 DNA, CDR3 protein. A D gene is named only where the DNA matches it firmly. Size is stated for part of the rows, as once, few or many counts, or as a class when the clone is expanded.

V: TRBV5-1; size: .; D: TRBD2; J: TRBJ2-7; DNA: TGCGCCAGCAGCTTGGTGTCTAGCGGGGTATCCTACGAGCAGTACTTC; CDR3: CASSLVSSGVSYEQYF
V: TRBV5-1; size: .; D: .; J: TRBJ2-2; DNA: TGCGCCAGCAGCTTGGCGGGGATTTTCGCGAACACCGGGGAGCTGTTTTTT; CDR3: CASSLAGIFANTGELFF
V: TRBV2; size: .; D: .; J: TRBJ2-7; DNA: TGTGCCAGCAGTGAAGAAATCTACGAGCAGTACTTC; CDR3: CASSEEIYEQYF
V: TRBV6-1; size: few; D: .; J: TRBJ2-7; DNA: TGTGCCAGCAGCTGGACAGACTACGAGCAGTACTTC; CDR3: CASSWTDYEQYF
V: TRBV27; size: .; D: .; J: TRBJ2-7; DNA: TGTGCCAGCAGTTCTTACTACGAGCAGTACTTC; CDR3: CASSSYYEQYF
V: TRBV4-1; size: .; D: TRBD2; J: TRBJ2-5; DNA: TGCGCCAGCAGCCAAGAACAGCGGGGGACCCAGTACTTC; CDR3: CASSQEQRGTQYF
V: TRBV2; size: .; D: .; J: TRBJ2-5; DNA: TGTGCCAGCAGCCCAGGAGGTGCCGAGAAAAAAGAGACCCAGTACTTC; CDR3: CASSPGGAEKKETQYF
V: TRBV7-9; size: .; D: .; J: TRBJ2-5; DNA: TGTGCCAGCAGCTTAGGGGAGTACCAAGAGACCCAGTACTTC; CDR3: CASSLGEYQETQYF
V: TRBV15; size: .; D: TRBD2; J: TRBJ2-1; DNA: TGTGCCACCAGCAGAGTACTAGCGGGGCGTAATGAGCAGTTCTTC; CDR3: CATSRVLAGRNEQFF
V: TRBV10-3; size: .; D: TRBD1; J: TRBJ1-4; DNA: TGTGCCACCAGGAACAGGGGGGACAATGAAAAACTGTTTTTT; CDR3: CATRNRGDNEKLFF
V: TRBV10-1; size: few; D: .; J: TRBJ2-2; DNA: TGCGCCAGCAGCGATACGAAGGAGGGCACCGGGGAGCTGTTTTTT; CDR3: CASSDTKEGTGELFF
V: TRBV27; size: .; D: TRBD1; J: TRBJ1-2; DNA: TGTGCCAGCAGCCCCCCGGGACAGATCTATGGCTACACCTTC; CDR3: CASSPPGQIYGYTF
V: TRBV7-2; size: .; D: TRBD1; J: TRBJ2-3; DNA: TGTGCCAGCAGCTTAGGGGGGACAGGTGGGGATACGCAGTATTTT; CDR3: CASSLGGTGGDTQYF
V: TRBV6-4; size: few; D: TRBD2; J: TRBJ2-3; DNA: TGTGCCAGCAGTGACTCCGGGGGGGCCACAGATACGCAGTATTTT; CDR3: CASSDSGGATDTQYF
V: TRBV11-2; size: .; D: TRBD1; J: TRBJ2-1; DNA: TGTGCCAGCCGCGACAGGGGGGCTATGGGTGAGCAGTTCTTC; CDR3: CASRDRGAMGEQFF
V: TRBV19; size: .; D: .; J: TRBJ2-2; DNA: TGTGCCAGTAGTATATCACTAGCCAGCGGGGAGCTGTTTTTT; CDR3: CASSISLASGELFF
V: TRBV6-1; size: .; D: TRBD2; J: TRBJ2-1; DNA: TGTGCCAGCAGTGAAGCGGGGACTACCAATGAGCAGTTCTTC; CDR3: CASSEAGTTNEQFF
V: TRBV7-8; size: .; D: .; J: TRBJ2-2; DNA: TGTGCCAGCAGCGACTATGCTAACACCGGGGAGCTGTTTTTT; CDR3: CASSDYANTGELFF
V: TRBV2; size: .; D: .; J: TRBJ1-3; DNA: TGTGCCAGCAAGGCGCGGGAGTCTGGAAACACCATATATTTT; CDR3: CASKARESGNTIYF
V: TRBV5-6; size: .; D: TRBD1; J: TRBJ2-7; DNA: TGTGCCAGCAGCAGGGGACAGGGAGGTTACGAGCAGTACTTC; CDR3: CASSRGQGGYEQYF
V: TRBV7-8; size: .; D: TRBD2; J: TRBJ2-5; DNA: TGTGCCAGCAGCTCAAAGCGGGGGGTATTACACGAGACCCAGTACTTC; CDR3: CASSSKRGVLHETQYF
V: TRBV9; size: .; D: TRBD2; J: TRBJ2-5; DNA: TGTGCCAGCAGCGTAGGTGGACTAGCATGGGAGACCCAGTACTTC; CDR3: CASSVGGLAWETQYF
V: TRBV7-2; size: .; D: TRBD1; J: TRBJ1-4; DNA: TGTGCCAGCAGCCTCTTGCTGGGACAGGGGGCTTTTAATGAAAAACTGTTTTTT; CDR3: CASSLLLGQGAFNEKLFF
V: TRBV11-3; size: .; D: .; J: TRBJ1-2; DNA: TGTGCCAGCAGCTTAGAATCGTATGGCTACACCTTC; CDR3: CASSLESYGYTF
V: TRBV27; size: .; D: .; J: TRBJ1-1; DNA: TGTGCCAGCATCGTGGGGGGGGGCCGCATGAACACTGAAGCTTTCTTT; CDR3: CASIVGGGRMNTEAFF
V: TRBV2; size: .; D: .; J: TRBJ1-1; DNA: TGTGCCAGCAGTGAGCGGCAGGGGAACACTGAAGCTTTCTTT; CDR3: CASSERQGNTEAFF
V: TRBV30; size: .; D: .; J: TRBJ2-5; DNA: TGTGCCTGGAGTACAGGGACTACGCAAGAGACCCAGTACTTC; CDR3: CAWSTGTTQETQYF
V: TRBV20-1; size: .; D: .; J: TRBJ1-5; DNA: TGCTTTGCTAGGCGACAGCCCCAGCATTTT; CDR3: CFARRQPQHF
V: TRBV30; size: .; D: TRBD2; J: TRBJ2-7; DNA: TGTGCCTGGAGTTCAAATAGCGGGGGGGCCTTGGTCGAGCAGTACTTC; CDR3: CAWSSNSGGALVEQYF
V: TRBV7-9; size: few; D: TRBD1; J: TRBJ2-7; DNA: TGTGCCAGCAGCGTCGGGACAGGGGAAGTAGGGGAGCAGTACTTC; CDR3: CASSVGTGEVGEQYF
V: TRBV6-1; size: few; D: TRBD2; J: TRBJ2-5; DNA: TGTGCCAGCAGTGAGGGGGCGGGGGGACAAGAGACCCAGTACTTC; CDR3: CASSEGAGGQETQYF
V: TRBV19; size: .; D: .; J: TRBJ1-1; DNA: TGTGCCAGTAGTATAGGAGTCGATACCGAAGCTTTCTTT; CDR3: CASSIGVDTEAFF
V: TRBV4-1; size: .; D: .; J: TRBJ2-2; DNA: TGCGCCAGCAGCCAAGAGGGGGCAGTCACCGGGGAGCTGTTTTTT; CDR3: CASSQEGAVTGELFF
V: TRBV7-9; size: .; D: .; J: TRBJ2-7; DNA: TGTGCCAGCAGCCCAACCGCCGTTGACAGGAGGCGGCACGAGCAGTACTTC; CDR3: CASSPTAVDRRRHEQYF
V: TRBV28; size: few; D: TRBD1; J: TRBJ1-1; DNA: TGTGCCAGCAGTCACAGGGGGCCCACTGAAGCTTTCTTT; CDR3: CASSHRGPTEAFF
V: TRBV6-1; size: .; D: .; J: TRBJ1-5; DNA: TGTGCCAGCAGTGAAGCGACACAGGGATTGTCCCAGCATTTT; CDR3: CASSEATQGLSQHF
V: TRBV7-2; size: .; D: .; J: TRBJ1-3; DNA: TGTGCCAGCAGTCCATCAGGGGCCCACTCTGGAAACACCATATATTTT; CDR3: CASSPSGAHSGNTIYF
V: TRBV9; size: .; D: TRBD2; J: TRBJ2-5; DNA: TGTGCCAGCAGCGTAGACGGAAGAGCGGGGGGAGGAGAGACCCAGTACTTC; CDR3: CASSVDGRAGGGETQYF
V: TRBV27; size: .; D: .; J: TRBJ2-7; DNA: TGTGCCAGCAGTTTTGCGGGTGGCAGCGAATCGTGGGCCTACGAGCAGTACTTC; CDR3: CASSFAGGSESWAYEQYF
V: TRBV9; size: .; D: .; J: TRBJ2-3; DNA: TGTGCCAGCAGCGTAGCAGGAGATACGCAGTATTTT; CDR3: CASSVAGDTQYF
V: TRBV19; size: .; D: .; J: TRBJ1-1; DNA: TGTGCCAGTAGCGAACAGGGCCGCACTGAAGCTTTCTTT; CDR3: CASSEQGRTEAFF